Below, 17 T cell receptor beta chains from the same sample are listed, as sequenced in a study of a mutant IDH1 vaccine in newly diagnosed glioma. As for time point: week 5, during vaccination. Topical imiquimod accompanied each vaccine dose, which consisted of 300 ug of mutant IDH1 20-mer peptide. Measured with immunoSEQ multiplex PCR; TCRdb has only the in-frame clones, and not every one. This sample carries approximately 38,000 clones, approximately 85% of them seen once, and the ten largest clones take around 1.7%. These receptors lack a known antigen. Specimen: PBMCs, collected from a glioma patient whose treatment included an IDH1 peptide vaccine. All receptors derive from a man aged 35-49 years with glioma.

J is TRBJ2-1 and V is TRBV14; weak D call: TRBD1 (5 bases). The CDR3 covers 13 residues. Germline-derived CDR1 and CDR2 are SGHDN and FVKESK. Trimming took 6 bases from V and 4 from J, leaving 10 bases between them. CDR3 coding DNA: TGTGCCAGCAGGGGGCCAGCGTACAATGAGCAGTTCTTC. It translates to CASRGPAYNEQFF. The full variable domain, in which reference TRBV14 and TRBJ2-1 provide the parts outside the CDR3, is EAGVTQFPSHSVIEKGQTVTLRCDPISGHDNLYWYRRVMGKEIKFLLHFVKESKQDESGMPNNRFLAERTGGTYSTLKVQPAELEDSGVYFCASRGPAYNEQFFGPGTRLTVL.

The chain joins TRBV7-2 to TRBJ2-1; D gene uncertain. CDR3 size: 14 residues. Trimming removed 4 bases from V and 9 bases from J, with 16 bases in between. The germline V gene encodes CDR1 SGHTA and CDR2 FQGNSA. The CDR3 reads CASSSRVRGGEQFF. The CDR3, as DNA: TGTGCCAGCAGCTCAAGAGTACGAGGCGGTGAGCAGTTCTTC.

This chain links TRBV18 with TRBJ1-5; D gene unclear. The germline CDR1 and CDR2 sequences are KGHSH and LQKENI. This CDR3 spans 14 amino acids. V was shortened by 3 bases and J by 0 bases, with 6 bases between the two germline ends. The CDR3 loop is CASSPSYSNQPQHF. The DNA for the CDR3 is TGTGCCAGCTCACCCTCTTATAGCAATCAGCCCCAGCATTTT.

The chain combines TRBV6-1 with TRBJ1-2; D gene ambiguous. Germline loops: CDR1 MNHNS, CDR2 SASEGT. CDR3 size: 14 residues. V dropped 3 bases and J dropped 2 bases, with 10 bases sitting between them. CDR3 residues: CASSETPANYGYTF. As DNA, the CDR3 is TGTGCCAGCAGTGAGACCCCGGCCAACTATGGCTACACCTTC.

The V gene is TRBV27, the J gene TRBJ2-1; no clear D gene. V lost 6 bases and J 0 bases, leaving 15 bases between the germline ends. From germline, CDR1 is MNHEY and CDR2 SMNVEV (reference sequence). The CDR3 sequence is 16 residues long. This CDR3 is CASRRTLVSSYNEQFF. The CDR3 nucleotides read TGTGCCAGCAGACGAACCCTAGTCAGCTCCTACAATGAGCAGTTCTTC.

This clone came up a few times. V and J are TRBV7-2 and TRBJ1-1, with TRBD1 as a possible D gene (6 bases). Germline assignment: CDR1 SGHTA and CDR2 FQGNSA. Trimming removed 5 bases at V and 5 bases at J, with 15 bases between. This CDR3 comprises 14 residues. The DNA of the CDR3 is TGTGCCAGCAGCCGACCCGGAGGGGGGACTGAAGCTTTCTTT. Its protein is CASSRPGGGTEAFF.

The V gene is TRBV5-1, the J gene TRBJ2-2, with TRBD1 identical over 7 bases. This CDR3 is 15 amino acids long. V gave up 4 bases and J gave up 4 bases; unmatched junction bases: 7. Germline lookup yields CDR1 SGHRS and CDR2 YFSETQ. The CDR3 DNA reads TGCGCCAGCAGCCGCGGACAGGAGACCACCGGGGAGCTGTTTTTT. This encodes CASSRGQETTGELFF.

The chain combines TRBV5-4 with TRBJ2-5; no firm D call. The V gene's germline CDR1 is SGHNT and CDR2 YYREEE (reference sequence). With 2 bases removed from V and 5 bases from J, the gap between germline ends came to 4 bases. The length of the CDR3 is 11 residues. CDR3 sequence (DNA): TGTGCCAGCAGCTTCAGGGAGACCCAGTACTTC. This sequence encodes CASSFRETQYF.

The chain recombines TRBV6-6 with TRBJ1-1; 7 nucleotides match TRBD1. The CDR3 totals 14 residues. CDR1 and CDR2 from the germline V gene are MNHNY and SVGAGI (reference sequence). The J segment lost 0 bases and the V segment lost 8 bases, leaving 6 bases of the junction unmatched. In DNA, the CDR3 is TGTGCCAGCCTACAGGGGTACATGAACACTGAAGCTTTCTTT. This gives the protein CASLQGYMNTEAFF.

The chain is built from TRBV19 and TRBJ2-5; 9 bases match TRBD2. V lost 5 bases, J lost 5 bases, and 6 bases stayed unmatched. Per germline, CDR1 LNHDA and CDR2 SQIVND (reference sequence). This CDR3 region has 14 residues. The CDR3 DNA follows: TGTGCCAGTAGTCTCGGACTAGCGCGGGAGACCCAGTACTTC. Its translation: CASSLGLARETQYF.

Points on this clone: Lacking the conserved final phenylalanine or tryptophan, this CDR3 likely reflects a read error. The chain uses TRBV7-3 and TRBJ1-2, with 8 nucleotides matching TRBD1. Germline values: CDR1 SGHTA, CDR2 FQGTGA. The CDR3 length is 15 residues. Trimming removed 5 bases from V and 0 bases from J; junction bases left unmatched: 5. Here the CDR3 reads CASSPQGEANYGYTL. The CDR3, as DNA: TGTGCCAGCAGCCCACAGGGGGAAGCTAACTATGGCTACACCCTC.

The V and J genes are TRBV5-1 and TRBJ2-1; the match to TRBD2 covers 7 bases. CDR3 size: 15 residues. Germline CDR1 SGHRS, CDR2 YFSETQ. V shed 0 bases and J 0 bases; nucleotides not matched to a gene: 0. This CDR3 is CASSLGGSSYNEQFF. CDR3 nucleotides: TGCGCCAGCAGCTTGGGCGGGAGCTCCTACAATGAGCAGTTCTTC.

The chain employs TRBV18 and TRBJ1-5; D call uncertain. CDR3 size: 13 residues. Trimming took 6 bases from V and 8 from J, leaving 14 bases between them. Germline V CDR1 and CDR2: KGHSH, LQKENI. The CDR3 region has the DNA TGTGCCAGCTCCCCCCAGTTTGGGAAGCCCCAGCATTTT. It translates to CASSPQFGKPQHF.

The chain joins TRBV12-5 to TRBJ2-5, with 8 bases that match TRBD1. The CDR3 has 12 residues. The J segment lost 9 bases and the V segment lost 4 bases, leaving 4 bases of the junction unmatched. Germline CDR1 and CDR2: LGHNT and FRNRAP. The CDR3 bases are TGTGCTAGTGGTTACGGACAGGGTTCCCAGTACTTC. This translates into CASGYGQGSQYF. The complete variable domain, with remaining parts taken from reference TRBV12-5 and TRBJ2-5, reads DARVTQTPRHKVTEMGQEVTMRCQPILGHNTVFWYRQTMMQGLELLAYFRNRAPLDDSGMPKDRFSAEMPDATLATLKIQPSEPRDSAVYFCASGYGQGSQYFGPGTRLLVL.

This chain uses TRBV4-1 with TRBJ2-5; D tentatively fits TRBD1 or TRBD2 (5 bases each). CDR3 length: 18 residues. Germline CDR1 is MGHRA and CDR2 is YSYEKL. V lost 1 base, J lost 2 bases, and 20 bases lay in between. CDR3 sequence (DNA): TGCGCCAGCAGCCAAGTGGAAGGGACCCTCCCGGGGCAAGAGACCCAGTACTTC. Translating it yields CASSQVEGTLPGQETQYF.

The rearrangement joins TRBV2 to TRBJ1-2, with D possibly matching TRBD1 (5 bases). This CDR3 region has 13 residues. The ends were cut back, 6 bases at V and 5 bases at J, with 13 bases in the middle. Looked up from germline, CDR1 is SNHLY and CDR2 is FYNNEI. The chain's CDR3 is CASRGTGLYGYTF. The CDR3 coding sequence is TGTGCCAGCAGGGGCACAGGTTTATATGGCTACACCTTC.

The V call is TRBV18, the J call TRBJ1-5, with D unclear. Per the germline V gene, CDR1 is KGHSH and CDR2 is LQKENI. The CDR3 is 15 amino acids. The V end lost 3 bases, the J end lost 0 bases, and 9 bases lay between the germline ends. The CDR3 reads CASSPRPYSNQPQHF. The CDR3 nucleotides read TGTGCCAGCTCACCCAGGCCTTATAGCAATCAGCCCCAGCATTTT.